The 2 T cell receptor beta chains below all came from one sample that was sequenced in a study of regulatory T cells in long-lasting Graves disease. Time point here: newly diagnosed GD, antithyroid drugs for less than 3 months. With RNA extracted from PBMCs as input, the TCR library was made. To make TCR beta libraries, researchers used iRepertoire HTBI primers and Arm-PCR of CDR3 regions. TCRdb re-derived calls from the multiplex PCR reads in MiXCR, one entry per CDR3 protein. The sample lists 500,000 or so distinct CDR3 sequences; around 15% were seen once. The same data also contributed to another study, on T cells in Graves' hyperthyroidism and ophthalmopathy.

The sample was peripheral blood mononuclear cells (PBMCs), taken at new diagnosis, from a patient treated with antithyroid drugs. The receptor set was obtained from a woman in her forties or fifties with Graves disease.

This clonotype was detected many times. The rearrangement joins TRBV7-2 to TRBJ2-5, with TRBD2 as a possible D gene (5 bases). This CDR3 has 15 residues. V lost 6 bases and J lost 1, with 15 bases in between. The V gene's germline CDR1 is SGHTA and CDR2 FQGNSA. The CDR3 loop is CASSFISGVQETQYF. The CDR3, as DNA: TGTGCCAGCAGTTTTATCAGCGGAGTCCAAGAGACCCAGTACTTC.

The rearrangement uses TRBV7-8 and TRBJ2-5; D may be TRBD2 (6 bases). CDR3 length: 15 residues. CDR1 and CDR2 from the germline V gene are SGHVS and FQNEAQ. Trimming shortened V by 3 bases and J by 7 bases, and 18 bases separated the two germline ends. The CDR3 here is CASSFVDGWGVTQYF. CDR3 bases: TGTGCCAGCAGCTTTGTGGACGGGTGGGGGGTGACCCAGTACTTC.